A single sample gave rise to the 3 T cell receptor beta chains below, sequenced in a study of regulatory T cells in long-lasting Graves disease. Investigators prepared the TCR beta libraries by applying iRepertoire HTBI primers and Arm-PCR of CDR3 regions. Using its own MiXCR run on the multiplex PCR reads, TCRdb lists one record per CDR3 protein. Here the sample spans hundreds of thousands of distinct CDR3 sequences, under 25% being singletons. As for time point: persistent/refractory GD, antithyroid drugs over 5 years with positive TRAb. RNA from PBMCs was the source of the TCR library. Sample: peripheral blood mononuclear cells (PBMCs), taken when the disease was refractory, from a patient treated with antithyroid drugs. The receptors here all came from a female donor with Graves disease.

This sequence joins TRBV5-1 and TRBJ1-1, with 7 nucleotides matching TRBD1. The length of the CDR3 is 17 residues. V shed 4 bases, J shed 1 base, and the junction held 13 bases outside the gene matches. The germline V gene encodes CDR1 SGHRS and CDR2 YFSETQ. CDR3 sequence (DNA): TGCGCCAGCAGCCCAACTCGACAGGGCCCGCCGAACACTGAAGCTTTCTTT. This gives the protein CASSPTRQGPPNTEAFF.

This clonotype was seen many times. This chain links TRBV2 with TRBJ2-2, with D perhaps matching TRBD2 (6 bases). Trimming shortened V by 6 bases and J by 0 bases, and 11 bases separated the two germline ends. The CDR3 has 15 amino acids. Germline V gives CDR1 SNHLY, CDR2 FYNNEI. CDR3 region: CASRRRGPNTGELFF. DNA of the CDR3: TGTGCCAGCAGGAGGAGGGGCCCGAACACCGGGGAGCTGTTTTTT.

The chain couples TRBV14 to TRBJ1-1; TRBD1 might be the D (6 bases). The CDR3 length is 12 residues. Germline-derived CDR1 and CDR2 are SGHDN and FVKESK. The V gene lost 8 bases and the J gene lost 4 bases, with 11 bases spanning the gap. DNA of the CDR3: TGTGCCAGCGGCAGGGGAAGCACTGAAGCTTTCTTT. Its protein is CASGRGSTEAFF. The full variable domain, in which reference TRBV14 and TRBJ1-1 provide the parts outside the CDR3, is EAGVTQFPSHSVIEKGQTVTLRCDPISGHDNLYWYRRVMGKEIKFLLHFVKESKQDESGMPNNRFLAERTGGTYSTLKVQPAELEDSGVYFCASGRGSTEAFFGQGTRLTVV.